Below, 7 T cell receptor beta chains from the same sample are listed, as sequenced in a study of siplizumab effects on memory and regulatory T cells. Measured with immunoSEQ multiplex PCR; TCRdb has only the in-frame clones, and not every one. The sample includes under 100,000 clones, about 94% seen only once; the top ten take approximately 1.4%. Sequencing was carried out using non-Treg CD4+ T cells sorted from blood. These receptors all stem from a human donor in good health.

The gene calls are TRBV28 and TRBJ2-7, with 7 bases aligning to TRBD1. Losses at the gene ends were 4 bases for V and 3 bases for J; bases not matched to a gene: 6. Germline loops: CDR1 MDHEN, CDR2 SYDVKM. This CDR3 region has 14 residues. This CDR3 reads CASSSSGGVYEQYF. CDR3 DNA sequence: TGTGCCAGCAGTTCCTCAGGGGGAGTCTACGAGCAGTACTTC.

The CDR3 is CATSRGQPVSGNTIYF. The CDR3 coding sequence is TGTGCCACCAGTAGGGGACAGCCTGTTTCTGGAAACACCATATATTTT. The chain recombines TRBV19 with TRBJ1-3; 7 nucleotides align to TRBD1. This CDR3 comprises 16 residues. CDR1 and CDR2 from the germline V gene are LNHDA and SQIVND (reference sequence). With V trimmed by 10 bases and J by 1 base, 13 bases remained unmatched.

The chain has TRBV27 and TRBJ1-1, with D possibly being TRBD1 (5 bases). Germline CDR1 is MNHEY and CDR2 is SMNVEV (reference sequence). CDR3 length: 16 amino acids. With 5 bases removed from V and 0 bases from J, the gap between germline ends came to 16 bases. The CDR3: CASSGARVGLNTEAFF. The CDR3 bases are TGTGCCAGCAGTGGGGCCCGTGTAGGTTTGAACACTGAAGCTTTCTTT.

The gene calls are TRBV6-6 and TRBJ1-2, with D possibly TRBD1 on 5 matching bases. The length of the CDR3 is 12 residues. V lost 9 bases and J 8 bases, leaving 16 bases between the germline ends. Germline lookup yields CDR1 MNHNY and CDR2 SVGAGI (reference sequence). CDR3 sequence (DNA): TGTGCCAGACCTCGGGGGGGAAGCGGCTACACCTTC. This sequence encodes CARPRGGSGYTF.

This chain links TRBV7-8 with TRBJ2-5; the D gene is possibly TRBD1 (6 bases). Germline V lookup: CDR1 SGHVS, CDR2 FQNEAQ. V was shortened by 3 bases and J by 3 bases, with 8 bases between the two germline ends. This CDR3 contains 13 residues. The CDR3 sequence: CASSFNREETQYF. In nucleotides, the CDR3 is TGTGCCAGCAGCTTTAACAGGGAAGAGACCCAGTACTTC.

The rearrangement uses TRBV7-9 and TRBJ2-5; no reliable D call. V was trimmed by 0 bases and J by 2 bases, leaving 13 bases between them. Germline V gives CDR1 SEHNR, CDR2 FQNEAQ (reference sequence). The CDR3 length is 16 residues. The CDR3 spells CASSLATFWGQETQYF. CDR3 nucleotides: TGTGCCAGCAGCTTAGCTACCTTCTGGGGACAAGAGACCCAGTACTTC.

The chain uses TRBV28 and TRBJ1-3; D is undetermined. The CDR3 extends over 13 amino acids. V gave up 1 base and J gave up 4 bases, with 5 bases separating them. CDR1 MDHEN and CDR2 SYDVKM come from the germline V gene. This CDR3 reads CASSLSPGNTIYF. The CDR3 region has the DNA TGTGCCAGCAGTTTATCTCCCGGAAACACCATATATTTT.